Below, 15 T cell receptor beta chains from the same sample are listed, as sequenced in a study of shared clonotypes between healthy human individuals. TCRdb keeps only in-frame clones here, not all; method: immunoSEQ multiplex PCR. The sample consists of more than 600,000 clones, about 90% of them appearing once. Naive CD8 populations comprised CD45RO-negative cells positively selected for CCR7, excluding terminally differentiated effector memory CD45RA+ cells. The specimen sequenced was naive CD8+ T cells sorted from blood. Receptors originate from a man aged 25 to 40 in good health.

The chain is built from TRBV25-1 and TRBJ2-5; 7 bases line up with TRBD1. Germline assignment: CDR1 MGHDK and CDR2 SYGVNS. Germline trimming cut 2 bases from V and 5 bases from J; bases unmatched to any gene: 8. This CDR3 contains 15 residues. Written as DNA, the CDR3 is TGTGCCAGCAGTGAACTAGACAGGGCGAGGGAGACCCAGTACTTC. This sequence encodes CASSELDRARETQYF. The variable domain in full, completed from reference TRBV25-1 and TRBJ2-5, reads EADIYQTPRYLVIGTGKKITLECSQTMGHDKMYWYQQDPGMELHLIHYSYGVNSTEKGDLSSESTVSRIRTEHFPLTLESARPSHTSQYLCASSELDRARETQYFGPGTRLLVL.

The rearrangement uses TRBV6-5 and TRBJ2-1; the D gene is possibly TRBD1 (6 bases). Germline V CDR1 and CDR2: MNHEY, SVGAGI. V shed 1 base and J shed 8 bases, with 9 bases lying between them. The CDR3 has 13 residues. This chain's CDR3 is CASSYLGAYEQFF. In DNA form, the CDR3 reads TGTGCCAGCAGTTACTTGGGGGCCTATGAGCAGTTCTTC.

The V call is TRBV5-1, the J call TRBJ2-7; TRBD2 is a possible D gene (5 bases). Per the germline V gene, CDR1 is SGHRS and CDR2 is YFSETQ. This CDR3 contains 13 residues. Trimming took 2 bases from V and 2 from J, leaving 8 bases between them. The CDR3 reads CASSFSEAYEQYF. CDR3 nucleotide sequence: TGCGCCAGCAGCTTTAGCGAGGCCTACGAGCAGTACTTC.

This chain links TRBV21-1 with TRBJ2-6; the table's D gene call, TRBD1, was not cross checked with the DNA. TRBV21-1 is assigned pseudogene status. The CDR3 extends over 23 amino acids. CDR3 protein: CASSKGCSTGGTSTRSGANVLTF. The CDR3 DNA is TGTGCCAGCAGCAAAGGGTGCAGCACAGGGGGTACTTCTACCCGCTCTGGGGCCAACGTCCTGACTTTC.

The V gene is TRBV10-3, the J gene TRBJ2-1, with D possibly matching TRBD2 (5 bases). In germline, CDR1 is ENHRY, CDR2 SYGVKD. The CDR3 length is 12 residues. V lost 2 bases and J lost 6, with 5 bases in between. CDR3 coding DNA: TGTGCCATCAGTGAGACTAGCAATGAGCAGTTCTTC. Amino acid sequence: CAISETSNEQFF.

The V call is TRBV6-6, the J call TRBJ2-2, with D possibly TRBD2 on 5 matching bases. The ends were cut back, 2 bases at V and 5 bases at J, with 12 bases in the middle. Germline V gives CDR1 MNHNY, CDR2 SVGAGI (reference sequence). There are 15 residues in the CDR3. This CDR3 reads CASSYLAPGTGELFF. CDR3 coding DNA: TGTGCCAGCAGTTACCTAGCCCCCGGAACCGGGGAGCTGTTTTTT.

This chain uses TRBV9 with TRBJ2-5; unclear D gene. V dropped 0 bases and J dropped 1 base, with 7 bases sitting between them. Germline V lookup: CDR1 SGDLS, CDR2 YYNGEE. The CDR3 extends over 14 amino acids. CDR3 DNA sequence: TGTGCCAGCAGCGTAGGACTTATCCAAGAGACCCAGTACTTC. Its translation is CASSVGLIQETQYF.

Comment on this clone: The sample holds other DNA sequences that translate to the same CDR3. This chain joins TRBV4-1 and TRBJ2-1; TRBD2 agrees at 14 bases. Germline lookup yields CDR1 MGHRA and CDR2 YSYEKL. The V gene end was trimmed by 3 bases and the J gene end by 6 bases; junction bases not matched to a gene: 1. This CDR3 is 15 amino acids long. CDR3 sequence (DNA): TGCGCCAGCAGCCAGACTAGCGGGAGGGCCAATGAGCAGTTCTTC. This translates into CASSQTSGRANEQFF.

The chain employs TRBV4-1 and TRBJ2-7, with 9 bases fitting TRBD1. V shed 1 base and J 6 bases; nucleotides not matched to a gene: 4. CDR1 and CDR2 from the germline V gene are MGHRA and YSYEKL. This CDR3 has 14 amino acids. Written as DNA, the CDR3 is TGCGCCAGCAGCCAAGGACAGGGGGGGGGCGAGCAGTACTTC. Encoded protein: CASSQGQGGGEQYF.

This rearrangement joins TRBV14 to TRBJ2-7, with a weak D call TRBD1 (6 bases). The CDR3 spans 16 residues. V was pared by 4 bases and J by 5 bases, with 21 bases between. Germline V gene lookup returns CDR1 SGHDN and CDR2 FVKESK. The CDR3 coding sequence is TGTGCCAGCAGCCTGGCAAGGGTCGTTGGGGGCGACGAGCAGTACTTC. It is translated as CASSLARVVGGDEQYF. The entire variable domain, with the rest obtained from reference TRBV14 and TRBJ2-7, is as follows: EAGVTQFPSHSVIEKGQTVTLRCDPISGHDNLYWYRRVMGKEIKFLLHFVKESKQDESGMPNNRFLAERTGGTYSTLKVQPAELEDSGVYFCASSLARVVGGDEQYFGPGTRLTVT.

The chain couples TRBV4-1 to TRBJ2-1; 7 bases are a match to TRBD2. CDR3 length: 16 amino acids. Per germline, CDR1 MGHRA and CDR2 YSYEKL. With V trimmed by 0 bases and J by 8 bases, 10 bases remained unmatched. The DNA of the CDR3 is TGCGCCAGCAGCCAAGACCGCGCGGGAGTTGGAGATGAGCAGTTCTTC. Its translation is CASSQDRAGVGDEQFF.

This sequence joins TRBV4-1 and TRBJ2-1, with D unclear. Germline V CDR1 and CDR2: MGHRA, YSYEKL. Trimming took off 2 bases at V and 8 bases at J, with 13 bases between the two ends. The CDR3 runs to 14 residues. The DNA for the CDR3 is TGCGCCAGCAGCCAACTGCTTAGGACGCATGAGCAGTTCTTC. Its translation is CASSQLLRTHEQFF.

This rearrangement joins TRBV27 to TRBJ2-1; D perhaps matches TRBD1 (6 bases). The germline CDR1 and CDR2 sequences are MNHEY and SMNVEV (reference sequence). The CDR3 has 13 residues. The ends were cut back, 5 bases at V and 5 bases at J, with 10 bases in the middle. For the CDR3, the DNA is TGTGCCAGCAGTCCCTACAGGGACAATGAGCAGTTCTTC. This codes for CASSPYRDNEQFF.

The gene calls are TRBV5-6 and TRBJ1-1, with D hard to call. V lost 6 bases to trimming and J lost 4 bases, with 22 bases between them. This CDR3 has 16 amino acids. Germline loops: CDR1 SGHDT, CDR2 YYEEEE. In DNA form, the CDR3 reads TGTGCCAGCAACCAAAGGCGGGGTATGCCGGGCACTGAAGCTTTCTTT. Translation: CASNQRRGMPGTEAFF.

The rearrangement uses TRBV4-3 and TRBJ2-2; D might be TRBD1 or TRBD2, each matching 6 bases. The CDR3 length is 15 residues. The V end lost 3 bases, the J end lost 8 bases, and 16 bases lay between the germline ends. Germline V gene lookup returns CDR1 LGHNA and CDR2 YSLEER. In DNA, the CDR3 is TGCGCCAGCAGCCAGTGGAGGGGGGAGGTTGGGGAGCTGTTTTTT. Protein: CASSQWRGEVGELFF.